These 18 T cell receptor beta chains share one sample of origin, sequenced in a study of cytomegalovirus exposure and HLA in healthy donors. Use of 60 Vbeta and 13 Jbeta primers characterized the PCR. The data were produced by immunoSEQ multiplex PCR, yet TCRdb's version contains in-frame clones alone and is incomplete. The sample includes 150,000 to 200,000 clones, around 68% seen only once; the top ten take 2.5% to 3.5%. Sequencing was performed on PBMCs. The receptors were gathered from a man aged 40-49 years in good health and CMV-seronegative.

The rearrangement uses TRBV10-3 and TRBJ1-2; 10 bases are shared with TRBD1. CDR3 length: 17 amino acids. Losses at the gene ends were 0 bases for V and 5 bases for J; bases not matched to a gene: 9. Per germline, CDR1 ENHRY and CDR2 SYGVKD. CDR3 coding DNA: TGTGCCATCAGTGAGTCAACGTACCGGGACAGGGGATATGGCTACACCTTC. Translation gives CAISESTYRDRGYGYTF.

The CDR3 DNA sequence: TGTGCCAGCAGCTTACCGGGGTCCGTCCCTGAAGCTTTCTTT. Translated, it gives CASSLPGSVPEAFF. This rearrangement joins TRBV7-9 to TRBJ1-1; D gene ambiguous. Trimming shortened V by 2 bases and J by 6 bases, and 13 bases separated the two germline ends. CDR3 length equals 14 residues. Germline lookup yields CDR1 SEHNR and CDR2 FQNEAQ (reference sequence).

This chain joins TRBV10-3 and TRBJ2-3; D perhaps matches TRBD2 (6 bases). The CDR3 has 15 amino acids. CDR1 and CDR2 (germline): ENHRY, SYGVKD. Trimming cost V 10 bases and J 2 bases, with 19 bases left between them. The CDR3 DNA reads as TGTGCCACCGGGGGTTGGATCGGGGCCACAGATACGCAGTATTTT. Translated: CATGGWIGATDTQYF.

The chain is built from TRBV2 and TRBJ1-2; the match to TRBD1 covers 9 bases. Losses at the gene ends were 8 bases for V and 5 bases for J; bases not matched to a gene: 3. The CDR3 has 12 residues. Germline CDR1 SNHLY, CDR2 FYNNEI. The CDR3 loop reads CASQDRGYGYTF. Here the CDR3 DNA reads TGTGCCAGCCAGGACAGGGGATATGGCTACACCTTC.

The chain employs TRBV11-2 and TRBJ2-7, with 12 bases lining up with TRBD2. After removal of 5 bases from V and 3 bases from J, the junction contained 5 bases not matched to a gene. Germline CDR1 and CDR2: SGHAT and FQNNGV. The CDR3 runs to 15 residues. CDR3 sequence reads: CASSPTSGGNYEQYF. The CDR3 coding sequence is TGTGCCAGCAGCCCTACTAGCGGGGGGAACTACGAGCAGTACTTC.

This clone was seen many times. The chain is built from TRBV6-5 and TRBJ1-2, with 7 bases that match TRBD1. The CDR3 sequence is 13 residues long. In germline, CDR1 is MNHEY, CDR2 SVGAGI. Losses at the gene ends were 6 bases for V and 5 bases for J; bases not matched to a gene: 6. In nucleotides, the CDR3 is TGTGCCAGCAGCCAGACAGGGAGGTATGGCTACACCTTC. Protein product: CASSQTGRYGYTF.

A few counts support this clone. For the CDR3, the DNA is TGTGCCAGCAGTGAGGGGAGTTTGGGGGCTGCAACTAATGAAAAACTGTTTTTT. It translates to CASSEGSLGAATNEKLFF. This rearrangement joins TRBV6-1 to TRBJ1-4; tentatively, D is TRBD1 (6 bases). V lost 3 bases to trimming and J lost 0 bases, with 17 bases between them. Per the germline V gene, CDR1 is MNHNS and CDR2 is SASEGT. The CDR3 extends over 18 amino acids.

This clone was counted only a few times. The chain has TRBV11-3 and TRBJ2-1; 8 bases fit TRBD2. CDR1 is SGHNT and CDR2 is YENEEA in the germline V gene. V was pared by 5 bases and J by 7 bases, with 10 bases of the junction left unmatched. The CDR3 is made up of 15 amino acids. The CDR3 bases are TGTGCCAGCAGCCCCTCGGGACTAGGTACGAATGAGCAGTTCTTC. It codes for CASSPSGLGTNEQFF.

The chain recombines TRBV30 with TRBJ1-1, with D perhaps matching TRBD1 (5 bases). Germline CDR1 is GTSNPN and CDR2 is SVGIG (reference sequence). V lost 7 bases and J 1 base, leaving 22 bases between the germline ends. The CDR3 runs 16 residues. The CDR3 bases are TGTGCCTCTAATAGCGGGGGTCCTCCCGGGAACACTGAAGCTTTCTTT. It translates to CASNSGGPPGNTEAFF. Filled out from reference TRBV30 and TRBJ1-1, the complete variable domain reads SQTIHQWPATLVQPVGSPLSLECTVEGTSNPNLYWYRQAAGRGLQLLFYSVGIGQISSEVPQNLSASRPQDRQFILSSKKLLLSDSGFYLCASNSGGPPGNTEAFFGQGTRLTVV.

This chain uses TRBV19 with TRBJ2-1; 7 nucleotides agree with TRBD2. Losses at the gene ends were 3 bases for V and 5 bases for J; bases not matched to a gene: 7. This CDR3 is built from 15 residues. Germline V gene data show CDR1 as LNHDA and CDR2 as SQIVND (reference sequence). The CDR3 nucleotides are TGTGCCAGTAGTATCTACGCGGGGGAACACAATGAGCAGTTCTTC. Its translation: CASSIYAGEHNEQFF.

This chain connects TRBV9 to TRBJ2-1; 8 bases map to TRBD2. The CDR3 length is 15 residues. The junction had 2 bases not matched to a gene; V was cut back by 3 bases and J by 0 bases. The V gene's germline CDR1 is SGDLS and CDR2 YYNGEE. DNA for the CDR3: TGTGCCAGCAGCGAGGGGACTAGCTCCTACAATGAGCAGTTCTTC. Amino acids: CASSEGTSSYNEQFF.

This clone was seen a few times. The rearrangement joins TRBV7-2 to TRBJ1-4; the match to TRBD1 covers 8 bases. Germline V CDR1 and CDR2: SGHTA, FQGNSA. Losses at the gene ends were 2 bases for V and 8 bases for J; bases not matched to a gene: 16. This CDR3 region has 18 residues. CDR3 nucleotide sequence: TGTGCCAGCAGCTTACGGAGGGAGACAGGGGCGGGTTGGGAAAAACTGTTTTTT. Amino acids: CASSLRRETGAGWEKLFF.

The chain combines TRBV6-1 with TRBJ2-7, with TRBD1 matching 8 bases. With 6 bases clipped from V and 3 bases from J, the junction kept 10 bases outside the gene matches. The length of the CDR3 is 15 residues. Germline lookup yields CDR1 MNHNS and CDR2 SASEGT. CDR3 loop: CASSRTGQADYEQYF. In DNA, the CDR3 is TGTGCCAGCAGCCGAACGGGACAGGCCGACTACGAGCAGTACTTC.

This clone has a handful of counts. The gene calls are TRBV7-2 and TRBJ2-1; TRBD2 is a possible D gene (6 bases). The CDR3 extends over 14 amino acids. Germline-derived CDR1 and CDR2 are SGHTA and FQGNSA. V was shortened by 2 bases and J by 12 bases, with 17 bases between the two germline ends. For the CDR3, the DNA is TGTGCCAGCAGCTTAAATCGGAGGGAGTCGGCGCAGTTCTTC. Residues: CASSLNRRESAQFF.

The genes are TRBV7-9 and TRBJ1-1; the D gene is possibly TRBD1 (5 bases). The CDR3 has 13 residues. V was clipped by 5 bases and J by 5 bases, with 12 bases between them. The germline V gene encodes CDR1 SEHNR and CDR2 FQNEAQ (reference sequence). The CDR3 DNA is TGTGCCAGCAGCAGAGGAGGGGAGACTGAAGCTTTCTTT. Its translation is CASSRGGETEAFF.

Only a few counts were recorded for this clone. The gene calls are TRBV10-3 and TRBJ1-5; 11 bases align to TRBD1. The CDR3 sequence is 15 residues long. The junction had 3 bases not matched to a gene; V was cut back by 7 bases and J by 1 base. CDR1 and CDR2 (germline): ENHRY, SYGVKD. DNA for the CDR3: TGTGCCATCACTGGGACAGGGGGGAGCAATCAGCCCCAGCATTTT. This translates into CAITGTGGSNQPQHF.

The chain combines TRBV6-4 with TRBJ2-3, with 8 positions matching TRBD2. CDR3 length: 14 residues. Unmatched junction bases numbered 8, after V lost 7 bases and J lost 5 bases. Germline CDR1 and CDR2: MRHNA and SNTAGT. CDR3 in DNA: TGTGCCAGCAAAAACACGGGAGGGGTAGATACGCAGTATTTT. It is translated as CASKNTGGVDTQYF.

This sequence joins TRBV27 and TRBJ2-5; D is possibly TRBD1 (6 bases). Germline values: CDR1 MNHEY, CDR2 SMNVEV (reference sequence). V lost 8 bases and J lost 4, with 14 bases in between. This CDR3 contains 13 residues. The CDR3 loop is CASHLAGAETQYF. For the CDR3, the DNA is TGTGCCAGCCACCTGGCAGGGGCAGAGACCCAGTACTTC.